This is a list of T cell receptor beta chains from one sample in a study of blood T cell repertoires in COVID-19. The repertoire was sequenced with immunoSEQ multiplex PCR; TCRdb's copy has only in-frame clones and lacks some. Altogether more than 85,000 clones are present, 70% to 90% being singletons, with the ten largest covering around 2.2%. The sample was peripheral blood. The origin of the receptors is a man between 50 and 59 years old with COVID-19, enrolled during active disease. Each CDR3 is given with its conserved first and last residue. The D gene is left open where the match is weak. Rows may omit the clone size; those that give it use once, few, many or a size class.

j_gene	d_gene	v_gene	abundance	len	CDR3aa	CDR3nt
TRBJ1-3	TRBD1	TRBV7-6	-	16	CASSLEYRGSGNTIYF	TGTGCCAGCAGCTTAGAATACAGGGGCTCTGGAAACACCATATATTTT
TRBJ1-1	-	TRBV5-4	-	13	CASSLIMNTEAFF	TGTGCCAGCAGCCTAATCATGAACACTGAAGCTTTCTTT
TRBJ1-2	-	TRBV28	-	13	CASGRTPGDGYTF	TGTGCCAGCGGCCGGACGCCGGGGGATGGCTACACCTTC
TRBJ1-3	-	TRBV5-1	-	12	CASSSGGNTIYF	TGCGCCAGCAGCTCCGGTGGAAACACCATATATTTT
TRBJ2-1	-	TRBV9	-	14	CASSADAGINEQFF	TGTGCCAGCAGCGCGGACGCGGGGATCAATGAGCAGTTCTTC
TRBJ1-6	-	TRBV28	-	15	CASASPRVYNSPLHF	TGTGCCAGCGCCTCCCCCAGGGTCTATAATTCACCCCTCCACTTT
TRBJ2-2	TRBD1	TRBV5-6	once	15	CASSGGQPNTGELFF	TGTGCCAGCAGCGGGGGACAGCCGAACACCGGGGAGCTGTTTTTT
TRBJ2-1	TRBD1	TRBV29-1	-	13	CSVTGAASQGEFF	TGCAGCGTGACAGGGGCCGCCAGCCAGGGGGAGTTCTTC
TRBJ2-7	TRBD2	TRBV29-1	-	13	CSVAAGGPYEQYF	TGCAGCGTAGCGGCGGGGGGGCCCTACGAGCAGTACTTC
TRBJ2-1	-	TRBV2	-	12	CASIRGGNEQFF	TGTGCCAGCATAAGGGGGGGTAATGAGCAGTTCTTC
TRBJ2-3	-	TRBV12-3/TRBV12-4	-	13	CASRNRDGDTQYF	TGTGCCAGCAGAAACAGGGATGGGGATACGCAGTATTTT
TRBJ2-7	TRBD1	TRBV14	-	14	CASRLTGFSYEQYF	TGTGCCAGCAGACTGACAGGGTTTTCCTACGAGCAGTACTTC
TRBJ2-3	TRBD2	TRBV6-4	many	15	CASSDLAGGTDTQYF	TGTGCCAGCAGTGACTTAGCGGGGGGCACAGATACGCAGTATTTT
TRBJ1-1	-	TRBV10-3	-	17	CAISESIDGGGERLAFF	TGTGCCATCAGTGAGTCCATCGACGGGGGGGGCGAGAGGTTAGCTTTCTTT
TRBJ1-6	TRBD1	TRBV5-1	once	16	CASSLPSGTGNSPLHF	TGCGCCAGCAGCTTGCCATCCGGGACAGGGAATTCACCCCTCCACTTT
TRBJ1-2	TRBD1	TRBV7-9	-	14	CASSLNRGDYGYTF	TGTGCCAGCAGCTTAAACAGGGGAGACTATGGCTACACCTTC
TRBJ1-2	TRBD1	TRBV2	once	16	CASSEIGQGINYGYTF	TGTGCCAGCAGTGAAATAGGACAGGGGATCAACTATGGCTACACCTTC
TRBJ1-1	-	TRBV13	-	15	CASSLRGPVHPLAFF	TGTGCCAGCAGCTTACGCGGCCCAGTACATCCGTTGGCTTTCTTT
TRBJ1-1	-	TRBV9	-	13	CASSVNSGGEAFF	TGTGCCAGCAGCGTAAATTCGGGCGGGGAAGCTTTCTTT
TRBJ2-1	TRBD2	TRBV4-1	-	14	CGRRGAGGLNEQFF	TGCGGCAGAAGAGGAGCGGGGGGGCTTAATGAGCAGTTCTTC
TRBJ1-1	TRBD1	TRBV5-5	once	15	CASTISGRGYTEAFF	TGTGCCAGCACCATCAGCGGCAGGGGGTACACTGAAGCTTTCTTT
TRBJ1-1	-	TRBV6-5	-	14	CASRSEQGLTEAFF	TGTGCCAGCAGGTCCGAACAGGGCTTAACTGAAGCTTTCTTT
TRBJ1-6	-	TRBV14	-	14	CASSWGGRGSPLHF	TGTGCCAGCAGCTGGGGGGGGCGTGGGTCACCCCTCCACTTT